This T cell receptor beta chain was identified in a study of PD-L1 blockade in urothelial cancer. The germline V and J ends were trimmed by 0 bases and 0 bases, with 18 bases remaining between them. Germline CDR1 SNHLY, CDR2 FYNNEI. There are 20 residues in the CDR3. Stated time point: pretreatment peripheral blood. TCRdb keeps only in-frame clones here, not all; method: immunoSEQ multiplex PCR. The sample yields over 75,000 clones, approximately 88% seen once. The V call is TRBV2, the J call TRBJ2-6; tentatively, D is TRBD2 (5 bases). The receptor comes from a woman of 80 years or more with urothelial cancer. The sample was PBMCs, taken around atezolizumab (anti-PD-L1) treatment. CDR3 in DNA: TGTGCCAGCAGTGAAGCGCGGAAGCGGAACCCCCTCTCTGGGGCCAACGTCCTGACTTTC. Its protein is CASSEARKRNPLSGANVLTF.